This TCR beta chain emerged from a study of tumor and adjacent non-tumor tissue in lung cancer. Study in general: Each sample yielded around 4.2 million productive TCRbeta reads on average. Whole-study results and caveats: Normal lung showed higher cumulative top 100 clone frequency than tumor. Patients with more diverse tumor TCRs had worse survival. Tumor tissue had significantly higher TCR diversity than normal lung.

Relative to its sample, this clonotype is large. Its antigen is not known. No cell sorting was done before RNA was extracted from the tissue. TCRbeta libraries were built with three rounds of nested PCR, modified from ARM-PCR. TCRdb re-called the multiplex PCR reads through MiXCR, storing one row per CDR3 protein. This table holds about 200,000 distinct CDR3 sequences, less than 80% found once. The CDR3 length is 14 residues. Germline CDR1 and CDR2: SGHAT and FQNNGV. V was cut by 3 bases and J by 6 bases, with 9 bases left in between. Input material: lung tumor tissue. The TCR originated in a man aged 55 to 70 with non-small cell lung cancer. The gene calls are TRBV11-2 and TRBJ1-6, with D uncertain. CDR3: CASSFGVGNSPLHF. CDR3 sequence (DNA): TGTGCCAGCAGCTTTGGGGTGGGTAATTCACCCCTCCACTTT.